This T cell receptor (beta chain) was captured by sequencing in a study of T cell repertoires in cytomegalovirus infection (dated by TCRdb to the late 2010s). Concerning the study at large: Recently identified HLA-C-restricted CMV epitopes, whose presentation resists viral immunomodulation, were targeted by peptide stimulations together with well-studied HLA-B-restricted epitopes. Because public TCR beta signatures pointed to carriage of CMV infection together with the matching HLA type, the HLA type of each donor mattered for the analysis.

Regarding this clonotype: Its cognate antigen has yet to be identified. No much larger clonotype is one base removed from it; base qualities were not supplied.

The instrument given in TCRdb is Illumina HiSeq 1500. TCRdb cleaned the public reads at Q25 with fastp, built clones with MiXCR and kept in-frame beta chains. Each record represents a unique CDR3 protein, reported with the most common genes and DNA among its rows. The sample profile shows approximately 910,000 distinct CDR3 sequences; roughly a third of them were found once. The ten most abundant clones make up 13% of the sample. Read against the paper, the sample's treatment or condition label means: in vitro stimulation with specific CMV peptide epitopes to enrich CMV-specific T cells. The investigation overall reported the following: Cumulative frequency of public TCR beta family members discriminated carriers of CMV infection plus the relevant HLA type in this cohort and an independent approximately 370-donor cohort. The ex vivo response was dominated by HLA-C-restricted CMV-specific TCR beta clonotypes, and the single most frequent clonotype in two of eight donors was supplied by these HLA-C-restricted clonotypes.

Taken from the germline V gene (reference sequence), the CDR1 and CDR2 loops are SGHNT and YYREEE. The germline V and J ends show losses of 0 bases and 7 bases respectively, and no gene match explains 7 bases of the junction. The CDR3, cysteine through phenylalanine, is 15 amino acids long. The read is trimmed to its CDR3 DNA, 45 bases read in frame from base 1. The clonotype comes from a human donor in good health (CMV status not recorded). Some clones in this sample may be carry-over from other donors' samples. The V and J genes are TRBV5-4 and TRBJ2-1; a stretch of 7 junction bases matches TRBD1. Sequenced material: cultured CD8+ T cells from PBMCs, taken from culture after CMV antigen stimulation. CDR3 region: CASSLAETGLNEQFF. The DNA is as follows: TGTGCCAGCAGCTTGGCCGAGACAGGGTTAAATGAGCAGTTCTTC.